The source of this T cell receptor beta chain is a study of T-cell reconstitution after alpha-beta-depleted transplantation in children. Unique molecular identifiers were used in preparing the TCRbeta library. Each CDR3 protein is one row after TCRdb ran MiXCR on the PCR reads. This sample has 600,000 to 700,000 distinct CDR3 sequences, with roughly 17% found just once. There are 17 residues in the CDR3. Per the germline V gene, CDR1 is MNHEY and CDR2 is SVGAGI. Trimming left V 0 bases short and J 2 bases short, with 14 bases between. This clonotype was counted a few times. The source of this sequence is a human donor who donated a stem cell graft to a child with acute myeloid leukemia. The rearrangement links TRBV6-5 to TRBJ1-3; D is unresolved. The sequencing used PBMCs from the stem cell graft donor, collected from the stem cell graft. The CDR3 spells CASSYSTGRIAGNTIYF. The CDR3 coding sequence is TGTGCCAGCAGTTACTCGACGGGGAGGATTGCTGGAAACACCATATATTTT.